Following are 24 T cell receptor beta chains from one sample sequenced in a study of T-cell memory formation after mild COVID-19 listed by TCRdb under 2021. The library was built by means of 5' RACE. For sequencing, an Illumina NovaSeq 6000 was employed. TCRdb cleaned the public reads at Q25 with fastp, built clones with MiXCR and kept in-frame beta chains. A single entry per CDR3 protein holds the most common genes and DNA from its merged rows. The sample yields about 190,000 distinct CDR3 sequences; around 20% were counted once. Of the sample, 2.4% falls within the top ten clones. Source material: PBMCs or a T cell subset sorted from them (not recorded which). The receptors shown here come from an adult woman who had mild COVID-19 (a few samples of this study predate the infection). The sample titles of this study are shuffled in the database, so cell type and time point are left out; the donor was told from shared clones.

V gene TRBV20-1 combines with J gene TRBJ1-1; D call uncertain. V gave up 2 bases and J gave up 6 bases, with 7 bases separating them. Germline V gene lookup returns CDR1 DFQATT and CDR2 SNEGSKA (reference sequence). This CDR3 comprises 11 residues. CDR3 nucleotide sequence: TGCAGTGCTAGACGAGGGCCTGAAGCTTTCTTT. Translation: CSARRGPEAFF.

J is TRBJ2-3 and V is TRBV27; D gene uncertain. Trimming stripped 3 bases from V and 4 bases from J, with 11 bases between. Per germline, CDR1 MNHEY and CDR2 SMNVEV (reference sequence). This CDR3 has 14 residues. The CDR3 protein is CASSFSRFADTQYF. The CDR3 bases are TGTGCCAGCAGTTTCTCTCGTTTCGCAGATACGCAGTATTTT.

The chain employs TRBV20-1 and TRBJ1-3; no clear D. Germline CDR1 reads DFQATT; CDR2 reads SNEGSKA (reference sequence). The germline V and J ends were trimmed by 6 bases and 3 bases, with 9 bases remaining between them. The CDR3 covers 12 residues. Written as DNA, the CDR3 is TGCAGTGCCACGGACGGTGGAAACACCATATATTTT. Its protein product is CSATDGGNTIYF.

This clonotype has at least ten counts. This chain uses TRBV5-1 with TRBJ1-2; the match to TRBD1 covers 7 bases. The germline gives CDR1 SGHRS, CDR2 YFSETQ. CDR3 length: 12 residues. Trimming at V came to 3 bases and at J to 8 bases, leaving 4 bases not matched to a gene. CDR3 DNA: TGCGCCAGCAGCTCCGGGGACAGCGGCTACACCTTC. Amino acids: CASSSGDSGYTF.

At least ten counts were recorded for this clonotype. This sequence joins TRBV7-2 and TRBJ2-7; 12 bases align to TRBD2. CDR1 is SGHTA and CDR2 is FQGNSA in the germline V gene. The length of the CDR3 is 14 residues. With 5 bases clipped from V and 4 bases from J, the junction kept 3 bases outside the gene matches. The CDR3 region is CASSKTSGSYEQYF. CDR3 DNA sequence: TGTGCCAGCAGCAAGACTAGCGGGAGTTACGAGCAGTACTTC.

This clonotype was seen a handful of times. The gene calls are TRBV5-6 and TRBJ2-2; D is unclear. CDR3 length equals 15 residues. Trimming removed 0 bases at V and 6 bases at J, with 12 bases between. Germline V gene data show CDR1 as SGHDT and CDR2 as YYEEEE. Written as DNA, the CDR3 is TGTGCCAGCAGCTTGGGGCGCGCCCCAGCCGGGGAGCTGTTTTTT. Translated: CASSLGRAPAGELFF.

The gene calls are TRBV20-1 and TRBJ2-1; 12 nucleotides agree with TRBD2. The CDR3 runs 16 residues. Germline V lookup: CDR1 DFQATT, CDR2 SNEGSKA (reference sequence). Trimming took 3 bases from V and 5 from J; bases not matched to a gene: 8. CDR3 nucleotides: TGCAGTGCTAGGCCCCAACTAGCGGGAGGACACAATGAGCAGTTCTTC. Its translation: CSARPQLAGGHNEQFF.

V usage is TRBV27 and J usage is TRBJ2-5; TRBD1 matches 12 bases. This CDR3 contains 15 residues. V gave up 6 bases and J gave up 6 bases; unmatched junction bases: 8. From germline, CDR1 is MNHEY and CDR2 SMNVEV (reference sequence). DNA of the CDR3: TGTGCCAGCAGCTCCGGGACAGGGGGCACGAAGACCCAGTACTTC. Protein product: CASSSGTGGTKTQYF.

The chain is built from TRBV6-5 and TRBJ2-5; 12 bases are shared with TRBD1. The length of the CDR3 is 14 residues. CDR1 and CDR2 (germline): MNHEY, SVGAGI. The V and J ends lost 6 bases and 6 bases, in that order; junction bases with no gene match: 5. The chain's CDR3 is CASSPGQGAKTQYF. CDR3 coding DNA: TGTGCCAGCAGCCCGGGACAGGGGGCAAAGACCCAGTACTTC.

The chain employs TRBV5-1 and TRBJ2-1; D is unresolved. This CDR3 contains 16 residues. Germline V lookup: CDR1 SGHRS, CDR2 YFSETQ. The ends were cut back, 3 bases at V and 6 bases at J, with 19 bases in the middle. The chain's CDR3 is CASSSTPRYFTNEQFF. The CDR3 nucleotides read TGCGCCAGCAGCTCGACCCCAAGGTATTTTACCAATGAGCAGTTCTTC.

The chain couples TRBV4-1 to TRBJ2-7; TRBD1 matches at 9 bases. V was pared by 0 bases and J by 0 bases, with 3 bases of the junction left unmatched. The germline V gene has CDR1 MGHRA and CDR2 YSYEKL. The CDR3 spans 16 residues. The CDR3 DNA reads TGCGCCAGCAGCCAAGATCCGGGACAGGGCTCCTACGAGCAGTACTTC. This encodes CASSQDPGQGSYEQYF.

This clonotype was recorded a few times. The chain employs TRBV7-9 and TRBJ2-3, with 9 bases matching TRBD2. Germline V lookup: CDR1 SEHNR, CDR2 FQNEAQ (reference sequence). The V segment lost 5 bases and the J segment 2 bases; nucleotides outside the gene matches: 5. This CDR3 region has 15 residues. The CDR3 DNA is TGTGCCAGCAGCAATATAGCGGGGGCCACAGATACGCAGTATTTT. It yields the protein CASSNIAGATDTQYF.

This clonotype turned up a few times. The CDR3 coding sequence is TGTGCCACCAGCAGAGCGGCAGTCTCCTACGAGCAGTACTTC. This codes for CATSRAAVSYEQYF. V usage is TRBV15 and J usage is TRBJ2-7; D remains unclear. Germline loops: CDR1 LNHNV, CDR2 YYDKDF (reference sequence). The length of the CDR3 is 14 residues. V was trimmed by 1 base and J by 0 bases, leaving 7 bases between them.

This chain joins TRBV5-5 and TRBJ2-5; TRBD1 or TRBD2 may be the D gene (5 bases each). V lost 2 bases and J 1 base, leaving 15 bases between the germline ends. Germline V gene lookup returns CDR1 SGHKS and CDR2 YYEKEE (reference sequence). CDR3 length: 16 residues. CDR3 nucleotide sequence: TGTGCCAGCAGCTTAGGTTCGGGTGGGGGCCAAGAGACCCAGTACTTC. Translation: CASSLGSGGGQETQYF.

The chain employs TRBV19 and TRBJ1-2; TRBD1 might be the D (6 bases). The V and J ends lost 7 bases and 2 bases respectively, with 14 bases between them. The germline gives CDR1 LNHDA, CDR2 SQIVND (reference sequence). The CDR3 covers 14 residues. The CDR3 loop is CASKRDNLNYGYTF. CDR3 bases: TGTGCCAGTAAAAGGGACAACCTAAACTATGGCTACACCTTC.

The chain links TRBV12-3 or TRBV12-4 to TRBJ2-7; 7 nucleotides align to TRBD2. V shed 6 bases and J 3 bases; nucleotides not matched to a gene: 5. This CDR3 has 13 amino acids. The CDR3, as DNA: TGTGCCAGCAGGACCAGCGGGGACTACGAGCAGTACTTC. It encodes CASRTSGDYEQYF.

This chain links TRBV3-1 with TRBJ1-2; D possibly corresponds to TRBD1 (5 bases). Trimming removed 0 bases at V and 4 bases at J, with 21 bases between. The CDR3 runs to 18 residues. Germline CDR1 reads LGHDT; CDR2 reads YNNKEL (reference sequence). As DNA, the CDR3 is TGTGCCAGCAGCCAAGATACGGGGGAACAGGTAGCATTCTATGGCTACACCTTC. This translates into CASSQDTGEQVAFYGYTF. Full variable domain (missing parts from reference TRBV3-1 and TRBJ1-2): DTAVSQTPKYLVTQMGNDKSIKCEQNLGHDTMYWYKQDSKKFLKIMFSYNNKELIINETVPNRFSPKSPDKAHLNLHINSLELGDSAVYFCASSQDTGEQVAFYGYTFGSGTRLTVV.

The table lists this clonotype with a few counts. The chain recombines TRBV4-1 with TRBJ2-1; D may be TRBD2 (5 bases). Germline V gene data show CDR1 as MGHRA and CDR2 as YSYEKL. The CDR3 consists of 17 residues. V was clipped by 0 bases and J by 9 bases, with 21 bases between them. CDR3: CASSQDLGTAQGSEQFF. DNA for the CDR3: TGCGCCAGCAGCCAAGATTTAGGCACAGCCCAAGGGAGTGAGCAGTTCTTC.

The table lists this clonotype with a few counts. The CDR3 loop reads CASRKGERGEQFF. DNA for the CDR3: TGCGCCAGCCGCAAAGGGGAACGGGGGGAGCAGTTCTTC. This chain joins TRBV5-1 and TRBJ2-1, with D perhaps TRBD2 (6 bases). Germline V CDR1 and CDR2: SGHRS, YFSETQ. The CDR3 loop spans 13 amino acids. V lost 7 bases to trimming and J lost 10 bases, with 18 bases between them.

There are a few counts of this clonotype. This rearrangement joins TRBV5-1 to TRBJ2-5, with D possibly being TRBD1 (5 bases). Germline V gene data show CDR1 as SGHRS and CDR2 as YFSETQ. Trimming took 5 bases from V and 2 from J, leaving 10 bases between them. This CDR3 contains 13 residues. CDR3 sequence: CASSQGRQETQYF. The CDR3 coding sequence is TGCGCCAGCAGTCAGGGTCGGCAAGAGACCCAGTACTTC.

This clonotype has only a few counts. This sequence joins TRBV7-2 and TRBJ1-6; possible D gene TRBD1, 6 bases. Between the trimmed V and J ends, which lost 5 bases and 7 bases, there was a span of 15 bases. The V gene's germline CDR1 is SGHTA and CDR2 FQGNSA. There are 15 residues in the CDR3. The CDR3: CASSPEGGDNSPLHF. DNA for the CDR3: TGTGCCAGCAGCCCAGAGGGGGGGGACAATTCACCCCTCCACTTT.

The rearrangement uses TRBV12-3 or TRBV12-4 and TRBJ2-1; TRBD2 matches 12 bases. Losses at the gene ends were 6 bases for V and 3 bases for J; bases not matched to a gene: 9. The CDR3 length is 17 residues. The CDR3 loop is CASSSRLAGEGYNEQFF. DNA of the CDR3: TGTGCCAGCAGCTCCAGACTAGCGGGGGAAGGCTACAATGAGCAGTTCTTC.

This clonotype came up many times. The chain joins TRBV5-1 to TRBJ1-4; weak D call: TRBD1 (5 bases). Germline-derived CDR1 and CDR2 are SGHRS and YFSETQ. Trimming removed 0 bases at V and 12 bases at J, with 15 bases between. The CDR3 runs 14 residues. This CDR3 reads CASSLESGMTQLFF. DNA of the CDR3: TGCGCCAGCAGCTTGGAGTCAGGGATGACACAACTGTTTTTT.

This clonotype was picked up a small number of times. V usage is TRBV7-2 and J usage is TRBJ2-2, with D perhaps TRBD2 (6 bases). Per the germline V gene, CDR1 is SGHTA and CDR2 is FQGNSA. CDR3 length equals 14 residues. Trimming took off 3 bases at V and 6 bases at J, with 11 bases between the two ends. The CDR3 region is CASSLREVAGELFF. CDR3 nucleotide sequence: TGTGCCAGCAGCTTGAGGGAGGTGGCCGGGGAGCTGTTTTTT.